One T cell receptor (beta chain) is described in this entry. Its specific antigen is unknown. No much larger clone is present one base from it, and per-base qualities are unavailable. TCRbeta CDR3 regions were amplified from genomic DNA using the immunoSEQ Assay, a bias-controlled multiplex PCR. The paper's processing steps were these. The number of nucleated cells in each sample was estimated by amplification of reference gene primers within the assay. To quantify the absolute abundance of each unique TCRbeta CDR3 rearrangement, sequence reads were collapsed and filtered. For each sample, productive Simpson clonality was calculated as the square root of Simpson's diversity index over productive rearrangements. Not all clones reach the TCRdb copy of this immuneACCESS table, which keeps in-frame sequences only. Checked studies attribute under half of the gap to unresolved V genes and leave the rest unexplained. V and J calls and clone size are copied from that table; D and trimming were computed from the DNA. Within this sample are 45,000 to 65,000 clones, with roughly 80% of them counted one time only. The ten largest clonotypes hold less than 30% of the sample.

This entry is derived from a study of blood T cell repertoires in COVID-19 (dated by TCRdb to 2018 to 2020). For the study in its entirety: Samples from collaborators originated in the United States, Italy and Spain and spanned both the acute and convalescent phases of COVID-19. The material from the prospective study consisted of cDNA or gDNA derived from T cells, B-cell-depleted T cells, or PBMCs. The sample metadata nearly always contained a de-identified subject ID, COVID-19 status, age in years and sex. The repertoires were released in a freely available public database intended as a resource for research on the immune response to SARS-CoV-2. The samples were drawn from the first 160 participants of the ongoing ImmuneRACE study and from some 1,300 subjects provided by 6 global collaborators. Subjects who had been exposed to COVID-19, were actively infected with it, or had recovered from it provided the deeply sampled blood TCRbeta repertoires that made up the dataset. Where HLA class I and class II types were available, the types were taken from metadata supplied by the sample provider, not from assay-based typing.

There are 14 amino acids in the CDR3, from cysteine to phenylalanine inclusive. Solely the CDR3 DNA is kept, with 42 bases framed from the first base. The CDR1 and CDR2 encoded by the germline V gene (reference sequence) are LNHDA and SQIVND. Trimming takes 1 base from V and 4 bases from J, and the germline ends sit 8 bases apart. Whole blood was collected in K2EDTA tubes by collaborating institutions according to the institutions' own protocols. Collaborator samples were shipped for TCRbeta analysis as frozen whole blood, isolated PBMCs, or DNA extracted from either sample type. The paper's findings and limits, for the study overall: The quantity of clinical and demographic metadata differed by source and by participant and was supplied without curation.

The sequencing sample was made of peripheral blood. The V and J segments used are TRBV19 and TRBJ1-5; a confident D gene designation cannot be given. This receptor was identified in a human donor in a cohort sampled during active COVID-19. The CDR3 region has the sequence CASSIGTGNQPQHF. The base sequence is TGTGCCAGTAGTATAGGGACGGGGAATCAGCCCCAGCATTTT. The CDR3 plus the reference TRBV19 and TRBJ1-5 genes for the other parts give the full variable domain: DGGITQSPKYLFRKEGQNVTLSCEQNLNHDAMYWYRQDPGQGLRLIYYSQIVNDFQKGDIAEGYSVSREKKESFPLTVTSAQKNPTAFYLCASSIGTGNQPQHFGDGTRLSIL.